A single sample is the source of the 15 T cell receptor beta chains below, sequenced in a study of cytomegalovirus exposure and HLA in healthy donors. Use of 60 Vbeta and 13 Jbeta primers characterized the PCR. The method was immunoSEQ multiplex PCR; TCRdb's version includes in-frame clones alone and lacks a portion of them. The repertoire has approximately 190,000 clones, roughly 80% of them found once; the top ten carry roughly 2.1%. Input material: PBMCs. These receptors were obtained from a woman in her 30s in good health and CMV-seropositive.

This clone was counted a few times. The V and J genes are TRBV6-6 and TRBJ1-4; TRBD1 matches at 9 bases. The CDR3 spans 14 residues. Germline V gene sequence: CDR1 MNHNY, CDR2 SVGAGI (reference sequence). Losses at the gene ends were 5 bases for V and 5 bases for J; bases not matched to a gene: 3. The chain's CDR3 is CASSRQGGNEKLFF. DNA of the CDR3: TGTGCCAGCAGTCGACAGGGGGGGAATGAAAAACTGTTTTTT.

The chain has TRBV7-2 and TRBJ2-1, with 7 positions matching TRBD1. CDR1 SGHTA and CDR2 FQGNSA come from the germline V gene. The CDR3 sequence is 14 residues long. V lost 5 bases and J lost 2; bases outside the gene matches: 3. The CDR3 bases are TGTGCCAGCAGCCCGGGACAGACCTACAATGAGCAGTTCTTC. This encodes CASSPGQTYNEQFF.

The chain links TRBV9 to TRBJ1-4; possibly TRBD1 for D (5 bases). The CDR3 has 14 amino acids. Between the trimmed V and J ends, which lost 2 bases and 3 bases, there was a span of 8 bases. The V gene's germline CDR1 is SGDLS and CDR2 YYNGEE. The CDR3 region is CASSVGASNEKLFF. The CDR3 DNA reads TGTGCCAGCAGCGTTGGGGCGTCTAATGAAAAACTGTTTTTT.

DNA for the CDR3: TGCGCCAGCAGCCAACCTCCCGGACAGGGGGTAAATCAGCCCCAGCATTTT. It is translated as CASSQPPGQGVNQPQHF. V gene TRBV4-1 combines with J gene TRBJ1-5; TRBD1 aligns across 10 bases. Germline CDR1 and CDR2: MGHRA and YSYEKL. This CDR3 region has 17 residues. V lost 2 bases and J lost 4; bases outside the gene matches: 8.

This chain links TRBV5-4 with TRBJ2-1; 7 bases match TRBD2. CDR1 and CDR2 from the germline V gene are SGHNT and YYREEE (reference sequence). Unmatched junction bases numbered 9, after V lost 3 bases and J lost 9 bases. The CDR3 runs to 14 residues. The CDR3 is CASSSLDERGEQFF. Here the CDR3 DNA reads TGTGCCAGCAGCTCCTTGGACGAGCGGGGTGAGCAGTTCTTC.

The chain carries TRBV7-2 and TRBJ2-1; a possible D gene is TRBD2 (6 bases). V was cut by 5 bases and J by 4 bases, with 15 bases left in between. The CDR3 spans 15 residues. Germline CDR1 and CDR2: SGHTA and FQGNSA. The CDR3, as DNA: TGTGCCAGCAGCGTGGACTATGGGGAGTACAATGAGCAGTTCTTC. This gives the protein CASSVDYGEYNEQFF.

This clone occurred a few times. V and J are TRBV19 and TRBJ2-7; perhaps TRBD2 as D (6 bases). The germline V and J ends were trimmed by 9 bases and 6 bases, with 15 bases remaining between them. Germline loops: CDR1 LNHDA, CDR2 SQIVND (reference sequence). The CDR3 has 12 residues. CDR3 coding DNA: TGTGCCAGCTCAACCCAGGGAGGCGAGCAGTACTTC. As protein: CASSTQGGEQYF.

Of note for this clone: Other DNA sequences in this sample translate to the same CDR3. This rearrangement joins TRBV19 to TRBJ1-5; D not certain. V was cut by 2 bases and J by 7 bases, with 12 bases left in between. CDR1 LNHDA and CDR2 SQIVND come from the germline V gene (reference sequence). The CDR3 loop spans 14 amino acids. The CDR3 spells CASSITRGGQPQHF. The CDR3, as DNA: TGTGCCAGTAGTATAACCCGGGGAGGGCAGCCCCAGCATTTT.

The chain combines TRBV28 with TRBJ2-7, with 8 positions matching TRBD2. The CDR3 contains 15 residues. The germline V gene encodes CDR1 MDHEN and CDR2 SYDVKM. The V segment lost 4 bases and the J segment 3 bases; nucleotides outside the gene matches: 8. The CDR3 protein is CASSSAGTRVYEQYF. In DNA form, the CDR3 reads TGTGCCAGCAGTTCGGCCGGGACTAGGGTCTACGAGCAGTACTTC.

V usage is TRBV2 and J usage is TRBJ2-5; 9 bases align to TRBD2. There are 13 residues in the CDR3. V was clipped by 7 bases and J by 3 bases; unmatched bases: 3. Germline CDR1 SNHLY, CDR2 FYNNEI. The CDR3 region is CASKRLAEETQYF. In nucleotides, the CDR3 is TGTGCCAGCAAAAGACTAGCGGAAGAGACCCAGTACTTC.

The chain has TRBV30 and TRBJ2-2; a weak D match, TRBD1 (5 bases). Germline-derived CDR1 and CDR2 are GTSNPN and SVGIG (reference sequence). The CDR3 covers 14 residues. V was pared by 4 bases and J by 7 bases, with 16 bases between. This CDR3 reads CAWTPDTLLGELFF. The CDR3 coding sequence is TGTGCCTGGACTCCGGACACCCTTCTCGGGGAGCTGTTTTTT.

This sequence joins TRBV4-2 and TRBJ2-7, with TRBD2 identical over 10 bases. The CDR3 has 16 amino acids. V shed 3 bases and J 0 bases; nucleotides not matched to a gene: 5. Germline V gene sequence: CDR1 LGHNA, CDR2 YNFKEQ. The CDR3 DNA is TGTGCCAGCAGCCAGGCTAGCGGGGGTAGCTCCTACGAGCAGTACTTC. The encoded protein is CASSQASGGSSYEQYF.

This chain uses TRBV5-1 with TRBJ2-5, with a weak D call TRBD1 (6 bases). The germline V gene has CDR1 SGHRS and CDR2 YFSETQ. V shed 3 bases and J shed 2 bases, with 11 bases lying between them. This CDR3 contains 14 residues. Written as DNA, the CDR3 is TGCGCCAGCAGCTCCCAACAGGGACAAGAGACCCAGTACTTC. Its translation is CASSSQQGQETQYF.

The V call is TRBV7-2, the J call TRBJ2-1; D not resolved. Per the germline V gene, CDR1 is SGHTA and CDR2 is FQGNSA. Trimming took 1 base from V and 6 from J, leaving 10 bases between them. This CDR3 contains 14 residues. CDR3 sequence: CASSLVDSTNEQFF. The DNA of the CDR3 is TGTGCCAGCAGCTTAGTCGACTCGACCAATGAGCAGTTCTTC. The entire variable domain, with the rest obtained from reference TRBV7-2 and TRBJ2-1, is as follows: GAGVSQSPSNKVTEKGKDVELRCDPISGHTALYWYRQSLGQGLEFLIYFQGNSAPDKSGLPSDRFSAERTGGSVSTLTIQRTQQEDSAVYLCASSLVDSTNEQFFGPGTRLTVL.

This chain links TRBV4-2 with TRBJ2-7, with 10 bases aligning to TRBD2. Germline CDR1 LGHNA, CDR2 YNFKEQ. This CDR3 has 16 amino acids. Germline trimming cut 4 bases from V and 9 bases from J; bases unmatched to any gene: 15. CDR3 in amino acids: CASSPSYRSGGAWQYF. DNA for the CDR3: TGTGCCAGCAGCCCTTCCTACAGAAGCGGGGGGGCTTGGCAGTACTTC.